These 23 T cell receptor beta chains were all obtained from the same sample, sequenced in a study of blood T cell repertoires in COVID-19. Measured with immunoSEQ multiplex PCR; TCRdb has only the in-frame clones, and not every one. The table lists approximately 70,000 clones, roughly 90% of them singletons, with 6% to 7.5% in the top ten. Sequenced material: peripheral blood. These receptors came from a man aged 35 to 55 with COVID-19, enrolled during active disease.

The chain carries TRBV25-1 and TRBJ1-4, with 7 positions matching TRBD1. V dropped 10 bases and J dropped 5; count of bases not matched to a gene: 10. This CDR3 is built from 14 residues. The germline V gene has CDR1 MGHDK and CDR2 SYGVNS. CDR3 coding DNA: TGTGCCACCTCCGGGACAGCACCAAATGAAAAACTGTTTTTT. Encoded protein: CATSGTAPNEKLFF. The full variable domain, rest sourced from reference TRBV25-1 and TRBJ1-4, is EADIYQTPRYLVIGTGKKITLECSQTMGHDKMYWYQQDPGMELHLIHYSYGVNSTEKGDLSSESTVSRIRTEHFPLTLESARPSHTSQYLCATSGTAPNEKLFFGSGTQLSVL.

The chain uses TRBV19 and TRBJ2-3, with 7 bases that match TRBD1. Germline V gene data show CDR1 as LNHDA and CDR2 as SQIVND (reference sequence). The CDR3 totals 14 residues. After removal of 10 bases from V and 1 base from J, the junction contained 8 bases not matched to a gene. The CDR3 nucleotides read TGTGCCACCAGACAGGGTTTTGGCACAGATACGCAGTATTTT. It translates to CATRQGFGTDTQYF.

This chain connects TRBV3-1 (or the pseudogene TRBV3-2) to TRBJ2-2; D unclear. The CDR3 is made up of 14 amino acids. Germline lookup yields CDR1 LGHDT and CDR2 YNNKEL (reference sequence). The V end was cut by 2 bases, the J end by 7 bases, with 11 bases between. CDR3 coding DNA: TGTGCCAGCAGCCAACCACTTATCGGCGGGGAGCTGTTTTTT. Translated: CASSQPLIGGELFF.

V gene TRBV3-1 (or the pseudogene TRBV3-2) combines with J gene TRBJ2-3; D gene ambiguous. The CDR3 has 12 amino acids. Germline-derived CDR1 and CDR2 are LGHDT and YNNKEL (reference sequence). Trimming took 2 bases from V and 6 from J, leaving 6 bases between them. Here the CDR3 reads CASSQSVDTQYF. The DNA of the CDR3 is TGTGCCAGCAGCCAAAGCGTGGATACGCAGTATTTT.

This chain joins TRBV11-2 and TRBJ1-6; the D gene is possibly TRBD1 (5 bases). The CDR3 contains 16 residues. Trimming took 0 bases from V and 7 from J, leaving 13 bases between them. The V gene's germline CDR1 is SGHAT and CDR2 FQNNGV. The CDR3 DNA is TGTGCCAGCAGCTTAGAGACGGGGGTATCGAATTCACCCCTCCACTTT. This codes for CASSLETGVSNSPLHF.

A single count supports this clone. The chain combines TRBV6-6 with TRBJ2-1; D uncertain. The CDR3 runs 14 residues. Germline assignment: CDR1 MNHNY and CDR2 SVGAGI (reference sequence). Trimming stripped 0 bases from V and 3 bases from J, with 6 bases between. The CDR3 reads CASSYSFYYNEQFF. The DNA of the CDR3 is TGTGCCAGCAGTTACTCCTTTTACTACAATGAGCAGTTCTTC.

The CDR3 DNA follows: TGTGCCAGCAGCCAACTGGGGCAGGGCGGCTATGGCTACACCTTC. Translating it yields CASSQLGQGGYGYTF. The chain has TRBV3-1 (or the pseudogene TRBV3-2) and TRBJ1-2; possibly TRBD1 for D (5 bases). The CDR3 spans 15 residues. CDR1 and CDR2 (germline): LGHDT, YNNKEL (reference sequence). Trimming cost V 2 bases and J 4 bases, with 14 bases left between them.

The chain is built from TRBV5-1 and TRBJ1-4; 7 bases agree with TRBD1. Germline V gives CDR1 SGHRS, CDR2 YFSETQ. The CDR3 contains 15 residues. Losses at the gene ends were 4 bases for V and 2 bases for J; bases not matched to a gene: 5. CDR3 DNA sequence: TGCGCCAGCAGCCCCCAGGGGGGCACTAATGAAAAACTGTTTTTT. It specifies CASSPQGGTNEKLFF.

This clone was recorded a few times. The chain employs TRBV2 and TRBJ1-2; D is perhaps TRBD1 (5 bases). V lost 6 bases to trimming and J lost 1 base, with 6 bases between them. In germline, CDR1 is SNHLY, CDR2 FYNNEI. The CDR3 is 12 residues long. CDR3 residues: CASRQDNYGYTF. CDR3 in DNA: TGTGCCAGCAGACAGGATAACTATGGCTACACCTTC.

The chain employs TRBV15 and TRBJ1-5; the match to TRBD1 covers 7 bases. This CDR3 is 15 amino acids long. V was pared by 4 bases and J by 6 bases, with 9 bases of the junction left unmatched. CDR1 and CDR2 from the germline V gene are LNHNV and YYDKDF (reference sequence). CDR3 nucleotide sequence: TGTGCCACCAGCATCCAGGGGGGTGTAGGTCAGCCCCAGCATTTT. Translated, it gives CATSIQGGVGQPQHF.

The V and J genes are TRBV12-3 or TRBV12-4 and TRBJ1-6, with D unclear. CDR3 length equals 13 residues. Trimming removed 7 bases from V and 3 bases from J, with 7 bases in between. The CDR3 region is CASTGYYNSPLHF. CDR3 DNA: TGTGCCAGCACGGGATACTATAATTCACCCCTCCACTTT.

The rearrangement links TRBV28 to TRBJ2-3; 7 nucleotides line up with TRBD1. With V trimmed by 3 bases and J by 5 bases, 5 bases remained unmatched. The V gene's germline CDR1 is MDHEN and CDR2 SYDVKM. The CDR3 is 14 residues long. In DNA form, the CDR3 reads TGTGCCAGCAGTTTCACAGGGGTTGGAGATACGCAGTATTTT. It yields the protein CASSFTGVGDTQYF.

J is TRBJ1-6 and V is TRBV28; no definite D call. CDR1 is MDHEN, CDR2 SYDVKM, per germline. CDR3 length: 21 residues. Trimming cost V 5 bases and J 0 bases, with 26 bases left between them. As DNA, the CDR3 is TGTGCCAGCAGTCCTGATTTGTCGGGGTCGGGGATTAGCTCCTATAATTCACCCCTCCACTTT. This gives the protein CASSPDLSGSGISSYNSPLHF.

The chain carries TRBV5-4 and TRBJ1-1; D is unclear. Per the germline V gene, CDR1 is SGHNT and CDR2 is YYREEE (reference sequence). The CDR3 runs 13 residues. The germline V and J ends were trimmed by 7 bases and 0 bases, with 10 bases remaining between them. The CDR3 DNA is TGTGCCAGCTCCGGCACAGTGAACACTGAAGCTTTCTTT. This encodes CASSGTVNTEAFF.

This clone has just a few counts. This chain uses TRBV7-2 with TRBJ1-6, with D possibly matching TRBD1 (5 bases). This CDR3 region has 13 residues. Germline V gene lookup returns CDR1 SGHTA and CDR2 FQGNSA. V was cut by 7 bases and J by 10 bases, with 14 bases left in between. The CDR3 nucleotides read TGTGCCAGCAAAACAGGAAACGAATCACCCCTCCACTTT. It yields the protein CASKTGNESPLHF. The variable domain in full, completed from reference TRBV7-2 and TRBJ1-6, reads GAGVSQSPSNKVTEKGKDVELRCDPISGHTALYWYRQSLGQGLEFLIYFQGNSAPDKSGLPSDRFSAERTGGSVSTLTIQRTQQEDSAVYLCASKTGNESPLHFGNGTRLTVT.

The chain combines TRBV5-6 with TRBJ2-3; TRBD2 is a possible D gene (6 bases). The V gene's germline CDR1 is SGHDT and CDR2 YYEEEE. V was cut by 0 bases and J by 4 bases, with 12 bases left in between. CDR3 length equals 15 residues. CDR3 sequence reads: CASSLGTSMADTQYF. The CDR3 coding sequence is TGTGCCAGCAGCTTGGGAACTAGCATGGCAGATACGCAGTATTTT.

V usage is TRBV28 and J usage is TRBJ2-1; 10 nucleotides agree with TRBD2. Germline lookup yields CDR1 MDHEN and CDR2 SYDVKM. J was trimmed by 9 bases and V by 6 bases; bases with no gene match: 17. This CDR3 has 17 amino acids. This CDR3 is CASSLKWPSGGSGEQFF. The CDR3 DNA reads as TGTGCCAGCAGCCTCAAGTGGCCTAGCGGGGGTAGTGGTGAGCAGTTCTTC.

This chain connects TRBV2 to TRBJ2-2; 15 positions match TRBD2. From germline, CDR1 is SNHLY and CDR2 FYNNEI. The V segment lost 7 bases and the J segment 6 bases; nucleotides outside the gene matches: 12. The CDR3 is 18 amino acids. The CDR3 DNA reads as TGTGCCAGCATCTCAGGGACTAGCGGGGGGCTGTTGGCCGGGGAGCTGTTTTTT. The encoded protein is CASISGTSGGLLAGELFF.

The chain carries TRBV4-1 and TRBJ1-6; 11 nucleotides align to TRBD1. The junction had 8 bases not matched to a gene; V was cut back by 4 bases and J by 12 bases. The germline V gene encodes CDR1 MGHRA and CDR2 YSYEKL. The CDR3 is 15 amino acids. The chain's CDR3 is CASSLGGQGEGPLHF. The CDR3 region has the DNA TGCGCCAGCAGCCTAGGGGGACAGGGGGAAGGACCCCTCCACTTT.

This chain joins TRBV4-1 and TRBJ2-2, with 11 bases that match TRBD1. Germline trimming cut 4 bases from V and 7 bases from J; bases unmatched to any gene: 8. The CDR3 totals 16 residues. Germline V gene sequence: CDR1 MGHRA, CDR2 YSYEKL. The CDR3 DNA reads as TGCGCCAGCAGCCGCGGACAGGGGGCTGTTAGCGGGGAGCTGTTTTTT. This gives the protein CASSRGQGAVSGELFF.

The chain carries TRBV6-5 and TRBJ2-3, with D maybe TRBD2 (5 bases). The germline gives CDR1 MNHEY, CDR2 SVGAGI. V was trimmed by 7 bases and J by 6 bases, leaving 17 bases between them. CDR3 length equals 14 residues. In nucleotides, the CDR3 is TGTGCCAGCACACGGGAAAGGGAATCCGATACGCAGTATTTT. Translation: CASTRERESDTQYF.

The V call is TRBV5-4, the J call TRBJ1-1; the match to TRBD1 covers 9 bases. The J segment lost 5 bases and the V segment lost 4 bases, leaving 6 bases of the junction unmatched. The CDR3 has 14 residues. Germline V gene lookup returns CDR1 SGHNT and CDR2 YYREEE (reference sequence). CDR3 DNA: TGTGCCAGCAGCATCGGACAGGGGATGACTGAAGCTTTCTTT. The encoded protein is CASSIGQGMTEAFF.

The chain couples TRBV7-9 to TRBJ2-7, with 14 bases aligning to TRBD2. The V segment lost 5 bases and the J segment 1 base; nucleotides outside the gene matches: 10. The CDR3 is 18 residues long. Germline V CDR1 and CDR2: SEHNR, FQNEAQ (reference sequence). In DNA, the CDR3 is TGTGCCAGCAGCGCCCGGACTAGCGGGGGGCCCTTTTCCTACGAGCAGTACTTC. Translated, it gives CASSARTSGGPFSYEQYF.